This entry lists 4 T cell receptor beta chains sequenced from one sample in a study of T-cell memory formation after mild COVID-19. TCRdb reprocessed the 5' RACE reads via MiXCR and lists one record per CDR3 protein. There are 450,000 to 700,000 distinct CDR3 sequences in the sample; about a sixth occur only once, and approximately 12% lies in the top ten. The sample consisted of PBMCs or a T cell subset sorted from them (not recorded which). The receptors derive from an adult woman who had mild COVID-19 (a few samples of this study predate the infection). Cell type and time point are not known.

This clonotype was counted only a few times. This sequence joins TRBV24-1 and TRBJ2-5, with a weak D call TRBD2 (6 bases). This CDR3 spans 18 amino acids. V dropped 5 bases and J dropped 3 bases, with 24 bases sitting between them. Germline V gene lookup returns CDR1 KGHDR and CDR2 SFDVKD. This CDR3 is CATSAARDFFGWEETQYF. In DNA form, the CDR3 reads TGTGCCACCAGTGCCGCACGGGACTTCTTTGGTTGGGAAGAGACCCAGTACTTC.

This clonotype came up a few times. A junction end diverges from the germline sequence, so it may reflect a read error. The chain joins TRBV12-3 or TRBV12-4 to TRBJ2-7; TRBD1 agrees at 9 bases. CDR3 length equals 15 residues. CDR3 DNA: TGTGCCAGCAGTTTCGGACAGGGGACGTCCTCCGAGCAGTACTTC. Protein product: CASSFGQGTSSEQYF.

V usage is TRBV7-2 and J usage is TRBJ1-6, with D unclear. CDR3 size: 17 residues. Germline CDR1 SGHTA, CDR2 FQGNSA. Between the trimmed V and J ends, which lost 0 bases and 7 bases, there was a span of 16 bases. The CDR3 DNA is TGTGCCAGCAGCTTAGCGGGGAGGCAAAGTCGGAATTCACCCCTCCACTTT. Its translation: CASSLAGRQSRNSPLHF.

CDR3: CATSDPGRGDGNIQYF. In DNA form, the CDR3 reads TGTGCCACCAGTGATCCCGGACGGGGGGACGGAAACATTCAGTACTTC. The gene calls are TRBV24-1 and TRBJ2-4; 7 bases align to TRBD2. Trimming took 3 bases from V and 6 from J; bases not matched to a gene: 10. The CDR3 spans 16 residues. Germline-derived CDR1 and CDR2 are KGHDR and SFDVKD.